The 19 T cell receptor beta chains below all came from one sample that was sequenced in a study of T cell responses to AZD1222 COVID-19 vaccine. Profiling relied on immunoSEQ multiplex PCR, and the TCRdb table lists in-frame clones only, not all of them. The repertoire holds roughly 100,000 clones, with 75% to 90% as singletons. This specimen was peripheral blood, taken on day 0 of AZD1222 vaccination. Source of these receptors: an adult in good health.

The J gene is TRBJ2-7, the V gene TRBV3-1 (or the pseudogene TRBV3-2); perhaps TRBD2 as D (6 bases). V dropped 3 bases and J dropped 7 bases, with 16 bases sitting between them. This CDR3 contains 14 residues. Germline assignment: CDR1 LGHDT and CDR2 YNNKEL (reference sequence). The chain's CDR3 is CASSQGGKRGEQYF. The CDR3 DNA follows: TGTGCCAGCAGCCAGGGAGGCAAACGGGGGGAGCAGTACTTC.

This sequence joins TRBV27 and TRBJ2-7, with 8 bases matching TRBD2. Germline assignment: CDR1 MNHEY and CDR2 SMNVEV (reference sequence). The length of the CDR3 is 15 residues. V lost 0 bases, J lost 3 bases, and 4 bases stayed unmatched. The CDR3 sequence: CASSLSLAEYYEQYF. The CDR3 DNA sequence: TGTGCCAGCAGTTTATCACTAGCGGAGTACTACGAGCAGTACTTC.

This chain connects TRBV7-8 to TRBJ2-1, with 12 positions matching TRBD2. Per the germline V gene, CDR1 is SGHVS and CDR2 is FQNEAQ. Trimming took 0 bases from V and 8 from J; bases not matched to a gene: 5. The CDR3 contains 16 residues. CDR3 loop: CASSLAPSGRGYEQFF. CDR3 DNA sequence: TGTGCCAGCAGCTTAGCTCCTAGCGGGAGGGGGTATGAGCAGTTCTTC.

This clone has a handful of counts. The chain uses TRBV20-1 and TRBJ1-1, with no clear D. Trimming pared 3 bases from V and 1 base from J, leaving 6 bases between. This CDR3 has 12 residues. Germline loops: CDR1 DFQATT, CDR2 SNEGSKA (reference sequence). CDR3 nucleotides: TGCAGTGCTAGTGCGGAGAACACTGAAGCTTTCTTT. This encodes CSASAENTEAFF.

The chain carries TRBV10-1 and TRBJ2-1, with a tentative D call TRBD1 (5 bases). Germline loops: CDR1 WNHNN, CDR2 SYGVQD (reference sequence). The V gene lost 3 bases and the J gene lost 9 bases, with 15 bases spanning the gap. The CDR3 sequence is 14 residues long. The CDR3 nucleotides read TGCGCCAGCAGTGATTTCCAGGGTCAGGGTGAGCAGTTCTTC. This encodes CASSDFQGQGEQFF.

The chain links TRBV20-1 to TRBJ2-1; 7 nucleotides agree with TRBD2. The CDR3 consists of 11 residues. The junction had 6 bases not matched to a gene; V was cut back by 8 bases and J by 8 bases. CDR1 and CDR2 from the germline V gene are DFQATT and SNEGSKA (reference sequence). The CDR3 loop reads CSPVGGDEQFF. The CDR3 region has the DNA TGCAGTCCTGTGGGGGGGGATGAGCAGTTCTTC.

The chain recombines TRBV11-2 with TRBJ2-7; D perhaps matches TRBD1 (6 bases). V lost 3 bases and J lost 0, with 15 bases in between. The CDR3 sequence is 16 residues long. Germline lookup yields CDR1 SGHAT and CDR2 FQNNGV. CDR3 in DNA: TGTGCCAGCAGCTTGAGTCCGGGCAGGGGCTCCTACGAGCAGTACTTC. Translating gives CASSLSPGRGSYEQYF.

This chain joins TRBV5-1 and TRBJ2-1, with TRBD2 matching over 12 bases. The CDR3 covers 18 residues. CDR1 is SGHRS, CDR2 YFSETQ, per germline. V was pared by 4 bases and J by 8 bases, with 16 bases of the junction left unmatched. The CDR3 DNA is TGCGCCAGCAGCATATATACCATAGGGACTAGCGGGCGGGATGAGCAGTTCTTC. Translating gives CASSIYTIGTSGRDEQFF.

This chain connects TRBV29-1 to TRBJ1-2; the match to TRBD1 covers 9 bases. Losses at the gene ends were 7 bases for V and 6 bases for J; bases not matched to a gene: 9. The germline CDR1 and CDR2 sequences are SQVTM and ANQGSEA. This CDR3 is 13 amino acids long. This chain's CDR3 is CSARGQGINGYTF. The CDR3 region has the DNA TGCAGCGCCCGGGGACAGGGCATCAATGGCTACACCTTC.

CDR3 region: CASSATSYGTGNTEAFF. The CDR3 nucleotides read TGTGCCAGCAGCGCAACTTCCTACGGGACAGGGAACACTGAAGCTTTCTTT. The chain is built from TRBV11-2 and TRBJ1-1; 8 bases line up with TRBD1. The CDR3 sequence is 17 residues long. V was pared by 5 bases and J by 1 base, with 12 bases of the junction left unmatched. The V gene's germline CDR1 is SGHAT and CDR2 FQNNGV.

This clone was seen just once. The CDR3 loop is CASTSRSSGTGIYEQYF. CDR3 in DNA: TGTGCCAGTACCAGCCGTTCCTCAGGGACAGGGATTTACGAGCAGTACTTC. The V call is TRBV19, the J call TRBJ2-7, with 9 bases aligning to TRBD1. The CDR3 is made up of 17 amino acids. Germline V gene sequence: CDR1 LNHDA, CDR2 SQIVND (reference sequence). V was clipped by 7 bases and J by 4 bases; unmatched bases: 17. Full variable domain (remainder filled in from reference TRBV19 and TRBJ2-7): DGGITQSPKYLFRKEGQNVTLSCEQNLNHDAMYWYRQDPGQGLRLIYYSQIVNDFQKGDIAEGYSVSREKKESFPLTVTSAQKNPTAFYLCASTSRSSGTGIYEQYFGPGTRLTVT.

The chain is built from TRBV5-6 and TRBJ1-4, with 8 nucleotides matching TRBD1. CDR3 length: 16 residues. The V gene end was trimmed by 3 bases and the J gene end by 5 bases; junction bases not matched to a gene: 9. Germline V CDR1 and CDR2: SGHDT, YYEEEE. DNA for the CDR3: TGTGCCAGCAGCTCGAAGGGGACAGGCCCCAATGAAAAACTGTTTTTT. Amino acids: CASSSKGTGPNEKLFF. The full variable domain, its missing parts supplied by reference TRBV5-6 and TRBJ1-4, is DAGVTQSPTHLIKTRGQQVTLRCSPKSGHDTVSWYQQALGQGPQFIFQYYEEEERQRGNFPDRFSGHQFPNYSSELNVNALLLGDSALYLCASSSKGTGPNEKLFFGSGTQLSVL.

This chain joins TRBV11-2 and TRBJ1-2, with TRBD1 as a possible D gene (6 bases). Per the germline V gene, CDR1 is SGHAT and CDR2 is FQNNGV. This CDR3 spans 14 amino acids. V lost 3 bases and J lost 4, with 12 bases in between. CDR3 bases: TGTGCCAGCAGCTTGGGGGCCCAGGGCTATGGCTACACCTTC. This sequence encodes CASSLGAQGYGYTF.

This chain's CDR3 is CASSQTGGSGNTIYF. The CDR3 DNA sequence: TGTGCCAGCAGCCAGACAGGGGGCTCTGGAAACACCATATATTTT. The chain uses TRBV3-1 (or the pseudogene TRBV3-2) and TRBJ1-3; 9 bases are shared with TRBD1. The V gene end was trimmed by 3 bases and the J gene end by 0 bases; junction bases not matched to a gene: 0. CDR3 size: 15 residues. Germline lookup yields CDR1 LGHDT and CDR2 YNNKEL (reference sequence).

The chain links TRBV6-5 to TRBJ1-2; a possible D gene is TRBD1 (5 bases). The CDR3 spans 13 residues. Trimming removed 6 bases at V and 4 bases at J, with 12 bases between. Germline CDR1 and CDR2: MNHEY and SVGAGI. CDR3: CASRSRTSYGYTF. CDR3 sequence (DNA): TGTGCCAGCAGGAGTCGGACAAGCTATGGCTACACCTTC.

This rearrangement joins TRBV3-1 (or the pseudogene TRBV3-2) to TRBJ2-1; TRBD2 is a possible D gene (5 bases). Germline V gene lookup returns CDR1 LGHDT and CDR2 YNNKEL (reference sequence). CDR3 size: 12 residues. Trimming removed 2 bases at V and 13 bases at J, with 12 bases between. The CDR3 here is CASSQLARGQFF. The DNA of the CDR3 is TGTGCCAGCAGCCAACTCGCCCGGGGACAGTTCTTC.

The J gene is TRBJ1-4, the V gene TRBV28; no clear D. Germline CDR1 MDHEN, CDR2 SYDVKM. The CDR3 totals 16 residues. The V end lost 4 bases, the J end lost 8 bases, and 20 bases lay between the germline ends. The CDR3 nucleotides are TGTGCCAGCAGTTACCCTGGAGCAGGAGCCAGGGAAAAACTGTTTTTT. Amino acids: CASSYPGAGAREKLFF.

The chain uses TRBV5-4 and TRBJ1-5; D gene uncertain. The germline V and J ends were trimmed by 4 bases and 4 bases, with 9 bases remaining between them. The germline V gene encodes CDR1 SGHNT and CDR2 YYREEE (reference sequence). CDR3 length: 13 amino acids. CDR3 nucleotides: TGTGCCAGCAGCATTGACGGGAATCAGCCCCAGCATTTT. Translated: CASSIDGNQPQHF.

The chain joins TRBV19 to TRBJ2-3; 8 nucleotides match TRBD2. The CDR3 sequence is 16 residues long. The junction had 5 bases not matched to a gene; V was cut back by 3 bases and J by 0 bases. CDR1 and CDR2 (germline): LNHDA, SQIVND (reference sequence). CDR3 region: CASSMTSSGSTDTQYF. Here the CDR3 DNA reads TGTGCCAGTAGTATGACATCTAGCGGGAGCACAGATACGCAGTATTTT.